The 28 T cell receptor beta chains listed next were all sequenced from one sample in a study of post-analysis software for immune sequencing data. Unique molecular identifiers were present in the TCR beta cDNA libraries. TCRdb passed the PCR reads through MiXCR, listing each CDR3 protein once. The sample contains a few hundred thousand distinct CDR3 sequences, roughly 38% of which appear only once. No antigen has been assigned to these receptors. Study results and limitations: Roughly 5 TRBV segments, TRBV5-6, TRBV5-1 and TRBV20-1 among them, were found more frequent in patients than controls.

Sequencing input: blood. The receptors were gathered from a girl aged 5 to 17 with multiple sclerosis.

The chain links TRBV20-1 to TRBJ2-7; possibly TRBD1 for D (6 bases). Germline CDR1 reads DFQATT; CDR2 reads SNEGSKA (reference sequence). V was pared by 0 bases and J by 2 bases, with 11 bases between. This CDR3 has 14 amino acids. CDR3 sequence (DNA): TGCAGTGCTAGAGATCAGGACAGAACCTACGAGCAGTACTTC. It encodes CSARDQDRTYEQYF.

In its sample, this clonotype was seen a few times. V and J are TRBV6-5 and TRBJ2-7; either TRBD1 or TRBD2 may fit D (6 bases each). The CDR3 is 13 amino acids. V lost 8 bases to trimming and J lost 4 bases, with 15 bases between them. CDR1 and CDR2 (germline): MNHEY, SVGAGI. CDR3 nucleotide sequence: TGTGCCAGCGGTGGACGGGGGCGATACGAGCAGTACTTC. Translated, it gives CASGGRGRYEQYF.

The chain is built from TRBV20-1 and TRBJ2-1; TRBD2 agrees at 9 bases. The CDR3 consists of 15 residues. V was clipped by 3 bases and J by 7 bases; unmatched bases: 10. Germline CDR1 and CDR2: DFQATT and SNEGSKA (reference sequence). The CDR3 region is CSASPSGTRGNEQFF. DNA for the CDR3: TGCAGTGCTAGCCCTAGCGGGACCCGGGGGAATGAGCAGTTCTTC.

There are a few counts of this clonotype. J is TRBJ2-5 and V is TRBV3-1; 9 nucleotides match TRBD1. The DNA end is more similar to TRBJ2-7, so the J call may be wrong. Germline CDR1 and CDR2: LGHDT and YNNKEL (reference sequence). This CDR3 contains 15 residues. The CDR3 coding sequence is TGTGCCAGCAGCCAAATGAGAACAGGGGGCAACGAGCAGTACTTC. Translating gives CASSQMRTGGNEQYF.

This sequence joins TRBV7-2 and TRBJ1-1; 7 positions agree with TRBD1. V trimming: 1 base; J trimming: 6 bases; junction bases outside the gene matches: 8. Germline loops: CDR1 SGHTA, CDR2 FQGNSA. This CDR3 has 15 residues. The CDR3 reads CASSLGGQEWAEAFF. CDR3 DNA sequence: TGTGCCAGCAGCTTAGGTGGACAGGAGTGGGCTGAAGCTTTCTTT.

This clonotype was counted a few times. The chain joins TRBV12-3 or TRBV12-4 to TRBJ2-1; D is undetermined. The CDR3 extends over 12 amino acids. Trimming cost V 5 bases and J 6 bases, with 8 bases left between them. The CDR3 nucleotides read TGTGCCAGCAGTCTCTGGCTCAATGAGCAGTTCTTC. Translation: CASSLWLNEQFF.

This rearrangement joins TRBV6-5 to TRBJ2-1; the D gene could be TRBD1 or TRBD2 (5 bases each). Trimming took 6 bases from V and 0 from J, leaving 12 bases between them. CDR3 length: 15 residues. The germline V gene has CDR1 MNHEY and CDR2 SVGAGI. CDR3: CASRGWGSSYNEQFF. CDR3 coding DNA: TGTGCCAGCAGAGGGTGGGGGAGCTCCTACAATGAGCAGTTCTTC.

The V and J genes are TRBV28 and TRBJ1-2, with D perhaps TRBD1 (5 bases). Looked up from germline, CDR1 is MDHEN and CDR2 is SYDVKM. The germline V and J ends were trimmed by 5 bases and 5 bases, with 18 bases remaining between them. The CDR3 is 15 amino acids. In DNA form, the CDR3 reads TGTGCCAGCAGTGCCGAGAGAGGGGCAAGGTATGGCTACACCTTC. Its translation is CASSAERGARYGYTF.

This chain uses TRBV6-1 with TRBJ2-3; D is undetermined. Trimming left V 5 bases short and J 5 bases short, with 20 bases between. From germline, CDR1 is MNHNS and CDR2 SASEGT. The CDR3 extends over 16 amino acids. In nucleotides, the CDR3 is TGTGCCAGCAGTATAATACCGGGTTCCGGCCTAGATACGCAGTATTTT. It yields the protein CASSIIPGSGLDTQYF.

This chain joins TRBV7-2 and TRBJ2-4; the D is unclear. This CDR3 contains 14 residues. The germline V and J ends were trimmed by 0 bases and 2 bases, with 5 bases remaining between them. The V gene's germline CDR1 is SGHTA and CDR2 FQGNSA. CDR3 loop: CASSLAGSKNIQYF. CDR3 in DNA: TGTGCCAGCAGCTTAGCAGGGTCCAAAAACATTCAGTACTTC.

This clonotype was counted a few times. The chain links TRBV6-2 or TRBV6-3 to TRBJ2-3; 14 bases agree with TRBD2. The CDR3 has 17 residues. Per germline, CDR1 MNHEY and CDR2 SVGEGT. The ends lost 2 bases at V and 3 bases at J; junction bases unmatched: 4. In DNA, the CDR3 is TGTGCCAGCAGTTACGGGACTAGCGGGGGAGGAACAGATACGCAGTATTTT. Encoded protein: CASSYGTSGGGTDTQYF.

This clonotype was counted between two and nine times. The rearrangement links TRBV4-3 to TRBJ1-5; 7 bases are shared with TRBD1. After removal of 3 bases from V and 3 bases from J, the junction contained 8 bases not matched to a gene. In germline, CDR1 is LGHNA, CDR2 YSLEER. This CDR3 has 16 amino acids. DNA for the CDR3: TGCGCCAGCAGCCAGAACCGGGACAGAATCAATCAGCCCCAGCATTTT. Its translation: CASSQNRDRINQPQHF.

This clonotype has just a few counts. The gene calls are TRBV20-1 and TRBJ2-1; 8 bases are a match to TRBD2. This CDR3 has 13 residues. The germline V gene encodes CDR1 DFQATT and CDR2 SNEGSKA (reference sequence). V shed 4 bases and J 5 bases; nucleotides not matched to a gene: 4. Written as DNA, the CDR3 is TGCAGTGCTACCAGCGGGGGAAACAATGAGCAGTTCTTC. Translation gives CSATSGGNNEQFF.

The V gene is TRBV7-9, the J gene TRBJ2-7; D call uncertain. V was clipped by 3 bases and J by 0 bases, with 12 bases between them. There are 15 residues in the CDR3. Germline CDR1 reads SEHNR; CDR2 reads FQNEAQ (reference sequence). This CDR3 reads CASSFWADRSYEQYF. In nucleotides, the CDR3 is TGTGCCAGCAGCTTCTGGGCGGACCGCTCCTACGAGCAGTACTTC.

The gene calls are TRBV20-1 and TRBJ1-2; D might be TRBD1 (5 bases). This CDR3 has 15 residues. V was shortened by 0 bases and J by 3 bases, with 14 bases between the two germline ends. Germline values: CDR1 DFQATT, CDR2 SNEGSKA (reference sequence). The CDR3 DNA is TGCAGTGCTAGAGATTGGGGGGAGGGGCACTATGGCTACACCTTC. It encodes CSARDWGEGHYGYTF.

This clonotype occurred a few times. This sequence joins TRBV27 and TRBJ2-7, with D possibly matching TRBD2 (6 bases). V was pared by 3 bases and J by 2 bases, with 14 bases between. The germline gives CDR1 MNHEY, CDR2 SMNVEV (reference sequence). This CDR3 region has 15 residues. The CDR3 sequence: CASSFWGGSPYEQYF. CDR3 DNA sequence: TGTGCCAGCAGTTTTTGGGGAGGATCCCCCTACGAGCAGTACTTC.

There are a few counts of this clonotype. The CDR3 nucleotides read TGTGCCAGCAGCTTATTCACGGGGGACAGGGGAAATGGCTACACCTTC. This translates into CASSLFTGDRGNGYTF. V gene TRBV7-2 combines with J gene TRBJ1-2, with 10 bases fitting TRBD1. Trimming removed 2 bases from V and 6 bases from J; junction bases left unmatched: 9. The CDR3 runs 16 residues. Germline loops: CDR1 SGHTA, CDR2 FQGNSA.

The genes are TRBV5-5 and TRBJ2-7; the match to TRBD1 covers 9 bases. Unmatched junction bases numbered 7, after V lost 2 bases and J lost 4 bases. The CDR3 runs 15 residues. Germline assignment: CDR1 SGHKS and CDR2 YYEKEE (reference sequence). CDR3 residues: CASSFGMGQGYEQYF. CDR3 nucleotides: TGTGCCAGCAGCTTTGGGATGGGACAGGGTTACGAGCAGTACTTC.

The CDR3 nucleotides are TGTGCCAGCAGCCATAGGGGGGGAGGGAACACCGGGGAGCTGTTTTTT. As protein: CASSHRGGGNTGELFF. This chain connects TRBV12-3 or TRBV12-4 to TRBJ2-2; D might be TRBD2 (7 bases). The V and J ends lost 6 bases and 1 base respectively, with 15 bases between them. The CDR3 contains 16 residues.

This clonotype was seen once. A read error may account for a junction end that differs from germline. The chain joins TRBV5-8 to TRBJ1-6; D gene unclear. This CDR3 contains 16 residues. In germline, CDR1 is SGHTS, CDR2 YDEGEE. The DNA for the CDR3 is TGTGCCAGCAGCTTGGATATAGGAACCAGAAATTCACCCTTCCACTTT. This encodes CASSLDIGTRNSPFHF.

Details on this clonotype: A read error may account for a junction end that differs from germline. The J gene is TRBJ2-1, the V gene TRBV4-2; maybe TRBD2 (5 bases). The CDR3 has 16 amino acids. Germline CDR1 is LGHNA and CDR2 is YNFKEQ. The CDR3, as DNA: TGTGCCGGCAGCCAAGATTCCCGGACTCTCTTCAATGAGCAGTTCTTC. It specifies CAGSQDSRTLFNEQFF.

This clonotype was picked up a small number of times. The chain uses TRBV2 and TRBJ2-6; D is undetermined. Germline values: CDR1 SNHLY, CDR2 FYNNEI. There are 16 residues in the CDR3. Trimming pared 6 bases from V and 0 bases from J, leaving 12 bases between. CDR3 region: CASSQDGASGANVLTF. The CDR3 region has the DNA TGTGCCAGCAGCCAGGACGGAGCCTCTGGGGCCAACGTCCTGACTTTC.

The chain joins TRBV7-3 to TRBJ2-6; D is uncertain. This CDR3 region has 14 residues. CDR1 and CDR2 from the germline V gene are SGHTA and FQGTGA. Trimming pared 5 bases from V and 0 bases from J, leaving 5 bases between. The CDR3 loop is CASSTDSGANVLTF. The CDR3 region has the DNA TGTGCCAGCAGCACAGACTCTGGGGCCAACGTCCTGACTTTC.

The table lists this clonotype with a few counts. The chain is built from TRBV7-9 and TRBJ1-2; no definite D call. This CDR3 region has 14 residues. The V gene lost 7 bases and the J gene lost 4 bases, with 16 bases spanning the gap. Germline loops: CDR1 SEHNR, CDR2 FQNEAQ (reference sequence). In DNA, the CDR3 is TGTGCCAGCACCCCAGGACCGGGGTCCTATGGCTACACCTTC. Encoded protein: CASTPGPGSYGYTF.

There are a few counts of this clonotype. In nucleotides, the CDR3 is TGCAGTGCTAGAGCCGGGATGGCCGAAAGTAATGAAAAACTGTTTTTT. Translating gives CSARAGMAESNEKLFF. The genes are TRBV20-1 and TRBJ1-4; no clear D. Trimming removed 1 base at V and 4 bases at J, with 16 bases between. The CDR3 has 16 residues. Germline V gene sequence: CDR1 DFQATT, CDR2 SNEGSKA (reference sequence).

The V call is TRBV5-1, the J call TRBJ2-7; D uncertain. This CDR3 has 14 residues. Trimming took 1 base from V and 6 from J, leaving 14 bases between them. Germline V CDR1 and CDR2: SGHRS, YFSETQ. The CDR3 here is CASSLRVGYSEQYF. Written as DNA, the CDR3 is TGCGCCAGCAGCTTGAGGGTTGGGTATTCCGAGCAGTACTTC. Drawing the rest from reference TRBV5-1 and TRBJ2-7, the complete variable domain is KAGVTQTPRYLIKTRGQQVTLSCSPISGHRSVSWYQQTPGQGLQFLFEYFSETQRNKGNFPGRFSGRQFSNSRSEMNVSTLELGDSALYLCASSLRVGYSEQYFGPGTRLTVT.

The gene calls are TRBV12-3 or TRBV12-4 and TRBJ2-3; weak D call: TRBD1 (7 bases). This CDR3 spans 13 amino acids. With 5 bases removed from V and 9 bases from J, the gap between germline ends came to 15 bases. Here the CDR3 reads CASSLGGQQTQYF. Here the CDR3 DNA reads TGTGCCAGCAGTCTGGGGGGACAGCAGACGCAGTATTTT.

The count of this clonotype is one. This CDR3 reads CAIRGQGPSYEQYF. In DNA form, the CDR3 reads TGTGCCATCAGGGGACAGGGACCCTCCTACGAGCAGTACTTC. This chain connects TRBV10-3 to TRBJ2-5; the match to TRBD1 covers 9 bases. The J call may not be correct, given that the DNA end is closer to TRBJ2-7. CDR3 length equals 14 residues. Germline values: CDR1 ENHRY, CDR2 SYGVKD.